These T cell receptor beta chains were read from a single sample in a study of blood T cell repertoires in COVID-19. The method was immunoSEQ multiplex PCR; TCRdb's version includes in-frame clones alone and lacks a portion of them. Of around 330,000 clones in the sample, roughly 89% are singletons; the top ten hold approximately 5%. The specimen sequenced was PBMCs or T cells enriched from blood (not recorded which). These receptors were taken from a man aged 60 to 75 who had recovered from COVID-19. Both conserved end residues are part of each CDR3. D genes are given only for firm matches. The listing skips clone size in some rows; elsewhere it reads once, few, many or a size class.

V gene	J gene	CDR3 length	clone size	D gene	CDR3 protein	CDR3 DNA
TRBV28	TRBJ2-7	16	NA	TRBD1	CASSGQGAQERYEQYF	TGTGCCAGCAGTGGACAGGGGGCGCAAGAAAGATACGAGCAGTACTTC
TRBV5-6	TRBJ2-7	18	NA	TRBD1	CASSLLGGAQPLRNEQYF	TGTGCCAGCAGCTTGCTAGGGGGCGCCCAGCCGCTACGTAACGAGCAGTACTTC
TRBV27	TRBJ1-1	15	NA	NA	CASSLGSPPYGEAFF	TGTGCCAGCAGTTTAGGGAGTCCTCCCTACGGTGAAGCTTTCTTT
TRBV5-8	TRBJ2-5	16	once	NA	CASSWGGGGPKETQYF	TGTGCCAGCAGCTGGGGTGGTGGGGGCCCCAAGGAGACCCAGTACTTC
TRBV9	TRBJ2-3	19	NA	TRBD2	CASSAGTSGTVRSTDTQYF	TGTGCCAGCAGCGCGGGGACTAGCGGGACAGTAAGGAGCACAGATACGCAGTATTTT
TRBV19	TRBJ1-5	14	NA	NA	CASTHGRENQPQHF	TGTGCCAGTACCCACGGCAGGGAAAATCAGCCCCAGCATTTT
TRBV4-1	TRBJ1-4	16	NA	TRBD1	CASSQQETGSNEKLFF	TGCGCCAGCAGCCAACAGGAGACAGGGTCTAATGAAAAACTGTTTTTT
TRBV9	TRBJ1-3	16	NA	NA	CASSVDEGRIGNTIYF	TGTGCCAGCAGCGTAGATGAAGGGAGAATTGGAAACACCATATATTTT
TRBV3-1/TRBV3-2	TRBJ2-7	12	NA	NA	CASSLRGYEQYF	TGTGCCAGCAGCCTAAGGGGGTACGAGCAGTACTTC
TRBV24-1	TRBJ2-5	15	NA	TRBD2	CATSGTSGRGETQYF	TGTGCCACCAGTGGGACTAGCGGGAGAGGGGAGACCCAGTACTTC
TRBV3-1/TRBV3-2	TRBJ2-7	17	NA	TRBD2	CASSQWGTSGSSKEQYF	TGTGCCAGCAGCCAATGGGGGACTAGCGGGAGTTCTAAGGAGCAGTACTTC
TRBV19	TRBJ1-5	14	NA	NA	CASSIVSGNQPQHF	TGTGCCAGTAGTATTGTTTCGGGCAATCAGCCCCAGCATTTT
TRBV18	TRBJ1-1	17	NA	NA	CASSPYLRGLGDTEAFF	TGTGCCAGCTCACCGTACCTGAGGGGGTTGGGGGACACTGAAGCTTTCTTT
TRBV25-1	TRBJ2-7	14	NA	TRBD1	CASSRTGSLYEQYF	TGTGCCAGCTCTCGGACAGGTTCCCTCTACGAGCAGTACTTC
TRBV3-1/TRBV3-2	TRBJ2-1	15	NA	NA	CASSQDLTYFNEQFF	TGTGCCAGCAGCCAAGATTTAACTTACTTCAATGAGCAGTTCTTC
TRBV28	TRBJ1-5	13	NA	NA	CASFGRRNQPQHF	TGTGCCAGTTTCGGGAGGCGCAATCAGCCCCAGCATTTT
TRBV7-9	TRBJ1-3	16	NA	TRBD1	CASSHSDRGPGNTIYF	TGTGCCAGCAGCCATTCGGACAGGGGACCTGGAAACACCATATATTTT
TRBV4-2	TRBJ2-7	15	NA	TRBD1	CASSRGQGSSYEQYF	TGTGCCAGCAGCCGGGGACAGGGGAGCTCCTACGAGCAGTACTTC
TRBV7-2	TRBJ2-2	16	few	NA	CASSLVSRLNTGELFF	TGTGCCAGCAGCTTAGTGTCCCGTCTGAACACCGGGGAGCTGTTTTTT
TRBV5-1	TRBJ2-5	16	NA	TRBD2	CASSKEGLAVSETQYF	TGCGCCAGCAGCAAAGAGGGACTAGCGGTTTCAGAGACCCAGTACTTC
TRBV12-2	TRBJ1-1	12	NA	NA	CASRHPDRAAFF	TGTGCAAGTCGCCATCCCGACAGGGCCGCTTTCTTT
TRBV24-1	TRBJ2-3	14	NA	NA	CATSDPIRTDTQYF	TGTGCCACCAGTGATCCAATCCGCACAGATACGCAGTATTTT